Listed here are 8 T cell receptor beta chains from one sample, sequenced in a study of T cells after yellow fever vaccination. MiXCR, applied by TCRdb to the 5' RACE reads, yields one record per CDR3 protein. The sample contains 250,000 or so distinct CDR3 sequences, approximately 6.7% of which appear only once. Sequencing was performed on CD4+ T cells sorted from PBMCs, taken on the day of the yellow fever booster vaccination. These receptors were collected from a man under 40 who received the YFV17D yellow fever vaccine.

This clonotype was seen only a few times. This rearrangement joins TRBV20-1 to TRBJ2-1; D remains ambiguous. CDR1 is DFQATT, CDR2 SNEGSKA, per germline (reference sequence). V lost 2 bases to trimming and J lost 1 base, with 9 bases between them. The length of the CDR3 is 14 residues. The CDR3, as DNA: TGCAGTGCTAGACTCTTTGGTTCCTACAATGAGCAGTTCTTC. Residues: CSARLFGSYNEQFF.

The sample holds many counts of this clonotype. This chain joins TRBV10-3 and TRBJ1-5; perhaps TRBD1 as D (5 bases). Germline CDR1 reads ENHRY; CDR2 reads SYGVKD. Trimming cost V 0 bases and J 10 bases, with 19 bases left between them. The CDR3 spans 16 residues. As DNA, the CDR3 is TGTGCCATCAGTGAGTCGATAGGGACCGGGATCAGCCCCCAGCATTTT. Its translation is CAISESIGTGISPQHF.

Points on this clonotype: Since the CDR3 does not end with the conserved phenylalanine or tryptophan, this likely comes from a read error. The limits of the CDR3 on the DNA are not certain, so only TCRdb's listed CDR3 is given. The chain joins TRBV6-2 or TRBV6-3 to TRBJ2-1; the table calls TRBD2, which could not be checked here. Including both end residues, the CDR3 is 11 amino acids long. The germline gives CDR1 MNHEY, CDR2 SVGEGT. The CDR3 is CASSEREVSFL.

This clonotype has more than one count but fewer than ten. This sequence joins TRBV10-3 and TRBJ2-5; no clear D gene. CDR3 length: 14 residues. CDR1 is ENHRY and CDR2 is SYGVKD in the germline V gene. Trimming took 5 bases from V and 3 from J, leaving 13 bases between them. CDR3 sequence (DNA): TGTGCCATCAGTCCGGGCAGTAAGAAAGAGACCCAGTACTTC. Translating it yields CAISPGSKKETQYF.

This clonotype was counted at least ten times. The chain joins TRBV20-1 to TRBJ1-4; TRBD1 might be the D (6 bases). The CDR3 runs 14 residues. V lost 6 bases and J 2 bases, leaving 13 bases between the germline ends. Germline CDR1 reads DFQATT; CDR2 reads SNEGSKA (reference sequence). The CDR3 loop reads CSAEPGHTNEKLFF. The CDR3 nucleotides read TGCAGTGCAGAACCGGGACACACTAATGAAAAACTGTTTTTT.

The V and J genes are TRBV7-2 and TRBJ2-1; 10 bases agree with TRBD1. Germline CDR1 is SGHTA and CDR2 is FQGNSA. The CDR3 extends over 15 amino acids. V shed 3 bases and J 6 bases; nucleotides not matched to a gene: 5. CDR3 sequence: CASSLTGGVSNEQFF. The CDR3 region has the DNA TGTGCCAGCAGCTTGACAGGGGGCGTTAGCAATGAGCAGTTCTTC. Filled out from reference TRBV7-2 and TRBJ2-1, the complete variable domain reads GAGVSQSPSNKVTEKGKDVELRCDPISGHTALYWYRQSLGQGLEFLIYFQGNSAPDKSGLPSDRFSAERTGGSVSTLTIQRTQQEDSAVYLCASSLTGGVSNEQFFGPGTRLTVL.

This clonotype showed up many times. The CDR3 sequence is CASTLLSGRAETQYF. The CDR3, as DNA: TGTGCCAGCACCCTACTTAGCGGGAGGGCGGAGACCCAGTACTTC. The chain combines TRBV12-3 or TRBV12-4 with TRBJ2-5; 11 bases are shared with TRBD2. This CDR3 comprises 15 residues. V lost 7 bases to trimming and J lost 5 bases; unmatched junction nucleotides: 9.

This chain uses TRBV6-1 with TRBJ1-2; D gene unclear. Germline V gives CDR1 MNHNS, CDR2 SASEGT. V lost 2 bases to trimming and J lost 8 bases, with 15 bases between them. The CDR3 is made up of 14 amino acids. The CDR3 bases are TGTGCCAGCAGTGAATCGGCGGGGTTTGGCGGCTACACCTTC. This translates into CASSESAGFGGYTF.